This T cell receptor (beta chain) stems from a study of Ad26.COV2.S vaccination and SARS-CoV-2 variants. Documented treatment: about 20 received Ad26.COV2.S at low or high dose, single or two shots; several received placebo; per-sample allocation not given. After the first vaccine or placebo injection, samples were drawn on day 63. CDR1 and CDR2 (germline): SGHRS, YFSETQ. The CDR3 extends over 15 amino acids. With V trimmed by 7 bases and J by 6 bases, 14 bases remained unmatched. Here immunoSEQ multiplex PCR was the method, and the copy in TCRdb shows in-frame clones only, minus some. Found here are hundreds of thousands of clones, around 93% of them singletons; the top ten hold less than 2%. This clone was picked up one time.

The specimen comprised peripheral blood, sampled in a trial of Ad26.COV2.S vaccine versus placebo. The chain combines TRBV5-1 with TRBJ2-3, with 7 positions matching TRBD2. The TCR sequence derives from a person between 18 and 65 years old who received the Ad26.COV2.S COVID-19 vaccine or a placebo. This chain's CDR3 is CASSLGGVSTDTQYF. CDR3 bases: TGCGCCAGCTCCCTTGGGGGGGTATCGACGGATACGCAGTATTTT.